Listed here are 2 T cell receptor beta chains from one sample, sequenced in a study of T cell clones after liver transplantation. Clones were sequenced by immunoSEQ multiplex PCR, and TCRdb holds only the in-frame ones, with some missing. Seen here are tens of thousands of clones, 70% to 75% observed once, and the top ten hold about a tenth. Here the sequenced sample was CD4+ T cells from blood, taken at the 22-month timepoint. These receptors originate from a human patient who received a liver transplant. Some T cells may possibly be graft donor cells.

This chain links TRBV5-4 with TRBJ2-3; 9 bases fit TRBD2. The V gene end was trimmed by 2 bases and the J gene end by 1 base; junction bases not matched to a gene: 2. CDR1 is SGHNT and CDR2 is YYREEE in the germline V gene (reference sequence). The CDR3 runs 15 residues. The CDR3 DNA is TGTGCCAGCAGCTTTAGACTAGCGGGCACAGATACGCAGTATTTT. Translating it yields CASSFRLAGTDTQYF.

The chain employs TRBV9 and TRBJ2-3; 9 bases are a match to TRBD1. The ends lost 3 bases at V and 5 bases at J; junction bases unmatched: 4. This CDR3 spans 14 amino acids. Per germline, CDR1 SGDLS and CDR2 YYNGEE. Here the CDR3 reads CASSADRGRDTQYF. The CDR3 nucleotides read TGTGCCAGCAGCGCGGACAGGGGCCGAGATACGCAGTATTTT.